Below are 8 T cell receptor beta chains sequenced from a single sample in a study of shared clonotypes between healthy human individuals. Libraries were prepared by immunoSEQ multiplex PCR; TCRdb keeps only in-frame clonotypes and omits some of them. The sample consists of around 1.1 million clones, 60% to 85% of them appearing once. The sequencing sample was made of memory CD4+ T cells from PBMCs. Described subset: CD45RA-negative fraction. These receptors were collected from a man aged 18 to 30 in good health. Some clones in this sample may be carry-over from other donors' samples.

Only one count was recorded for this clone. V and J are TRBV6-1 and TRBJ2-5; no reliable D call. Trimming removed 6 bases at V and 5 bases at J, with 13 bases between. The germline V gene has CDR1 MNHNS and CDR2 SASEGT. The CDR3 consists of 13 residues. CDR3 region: CASRGLAWETQYF. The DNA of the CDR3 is TGTGCCAGCAGAGGCTTGGCGTGGGAGACCCAGTACTTC.

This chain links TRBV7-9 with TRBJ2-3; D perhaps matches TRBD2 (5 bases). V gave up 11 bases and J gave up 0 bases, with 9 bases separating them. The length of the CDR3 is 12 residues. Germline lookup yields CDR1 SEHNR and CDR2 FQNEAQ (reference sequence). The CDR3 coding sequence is TGTGCCTGGACGGGGAGCACAGATACGCAGTATTTT. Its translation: CAWTGSTDTQYF.

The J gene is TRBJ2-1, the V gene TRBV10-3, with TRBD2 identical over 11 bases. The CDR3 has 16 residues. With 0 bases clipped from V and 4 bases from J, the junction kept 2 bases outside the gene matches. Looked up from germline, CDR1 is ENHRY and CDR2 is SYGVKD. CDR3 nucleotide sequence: TGTGCCATCAGTGAGTCGACTAGCGGGACATACAATGAGCAGTTCTTC. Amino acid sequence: CAISESTSGTYNEQFF.

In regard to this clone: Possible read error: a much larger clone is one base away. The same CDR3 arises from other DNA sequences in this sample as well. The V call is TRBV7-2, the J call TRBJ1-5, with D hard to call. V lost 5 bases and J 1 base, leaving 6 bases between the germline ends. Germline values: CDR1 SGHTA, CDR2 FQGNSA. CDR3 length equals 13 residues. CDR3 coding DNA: TGTGCCAGCAGCCTAGACAGCAATCAGCCCCAGCATTTT. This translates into CASSLDSNQPQHF.

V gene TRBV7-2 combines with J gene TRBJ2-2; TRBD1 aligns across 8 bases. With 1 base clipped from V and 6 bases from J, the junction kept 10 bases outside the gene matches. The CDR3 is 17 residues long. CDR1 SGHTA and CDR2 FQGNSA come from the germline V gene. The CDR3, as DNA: TGTGCCAGCAGCTTAGTCGGGCAGGGGGCGGGTTCCGGGGAGCTGTTTTTT. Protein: CASSLVGQGAGSGELFF.

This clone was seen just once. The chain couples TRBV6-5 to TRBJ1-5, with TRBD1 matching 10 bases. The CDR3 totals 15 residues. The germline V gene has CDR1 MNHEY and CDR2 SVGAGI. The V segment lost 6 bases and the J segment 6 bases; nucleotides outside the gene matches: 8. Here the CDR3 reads CASRPDRGAGQPQHF. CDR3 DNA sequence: TGTGCCAGCAGGCCGGACAGGGGGGCAGGTCAGCCCCAGCATTTT.

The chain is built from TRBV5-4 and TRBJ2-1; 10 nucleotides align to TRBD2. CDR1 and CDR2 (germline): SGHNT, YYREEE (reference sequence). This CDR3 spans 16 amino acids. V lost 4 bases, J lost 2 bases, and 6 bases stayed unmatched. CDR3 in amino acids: CASSLSGRATYNEQFF. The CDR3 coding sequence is TGTGCCAGCAGCCTCAGCGGGAGGGCCACCTACAATGAGCAGTTCTTC.

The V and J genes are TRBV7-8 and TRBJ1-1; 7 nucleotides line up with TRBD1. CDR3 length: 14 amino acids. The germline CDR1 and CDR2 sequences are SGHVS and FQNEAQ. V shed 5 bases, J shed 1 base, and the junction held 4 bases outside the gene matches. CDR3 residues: CASSPQGRNTEAFF. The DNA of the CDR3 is TGTGCCAGCAGCCCACAGGGGAGGAACACTGAAGCTTTCTTT.